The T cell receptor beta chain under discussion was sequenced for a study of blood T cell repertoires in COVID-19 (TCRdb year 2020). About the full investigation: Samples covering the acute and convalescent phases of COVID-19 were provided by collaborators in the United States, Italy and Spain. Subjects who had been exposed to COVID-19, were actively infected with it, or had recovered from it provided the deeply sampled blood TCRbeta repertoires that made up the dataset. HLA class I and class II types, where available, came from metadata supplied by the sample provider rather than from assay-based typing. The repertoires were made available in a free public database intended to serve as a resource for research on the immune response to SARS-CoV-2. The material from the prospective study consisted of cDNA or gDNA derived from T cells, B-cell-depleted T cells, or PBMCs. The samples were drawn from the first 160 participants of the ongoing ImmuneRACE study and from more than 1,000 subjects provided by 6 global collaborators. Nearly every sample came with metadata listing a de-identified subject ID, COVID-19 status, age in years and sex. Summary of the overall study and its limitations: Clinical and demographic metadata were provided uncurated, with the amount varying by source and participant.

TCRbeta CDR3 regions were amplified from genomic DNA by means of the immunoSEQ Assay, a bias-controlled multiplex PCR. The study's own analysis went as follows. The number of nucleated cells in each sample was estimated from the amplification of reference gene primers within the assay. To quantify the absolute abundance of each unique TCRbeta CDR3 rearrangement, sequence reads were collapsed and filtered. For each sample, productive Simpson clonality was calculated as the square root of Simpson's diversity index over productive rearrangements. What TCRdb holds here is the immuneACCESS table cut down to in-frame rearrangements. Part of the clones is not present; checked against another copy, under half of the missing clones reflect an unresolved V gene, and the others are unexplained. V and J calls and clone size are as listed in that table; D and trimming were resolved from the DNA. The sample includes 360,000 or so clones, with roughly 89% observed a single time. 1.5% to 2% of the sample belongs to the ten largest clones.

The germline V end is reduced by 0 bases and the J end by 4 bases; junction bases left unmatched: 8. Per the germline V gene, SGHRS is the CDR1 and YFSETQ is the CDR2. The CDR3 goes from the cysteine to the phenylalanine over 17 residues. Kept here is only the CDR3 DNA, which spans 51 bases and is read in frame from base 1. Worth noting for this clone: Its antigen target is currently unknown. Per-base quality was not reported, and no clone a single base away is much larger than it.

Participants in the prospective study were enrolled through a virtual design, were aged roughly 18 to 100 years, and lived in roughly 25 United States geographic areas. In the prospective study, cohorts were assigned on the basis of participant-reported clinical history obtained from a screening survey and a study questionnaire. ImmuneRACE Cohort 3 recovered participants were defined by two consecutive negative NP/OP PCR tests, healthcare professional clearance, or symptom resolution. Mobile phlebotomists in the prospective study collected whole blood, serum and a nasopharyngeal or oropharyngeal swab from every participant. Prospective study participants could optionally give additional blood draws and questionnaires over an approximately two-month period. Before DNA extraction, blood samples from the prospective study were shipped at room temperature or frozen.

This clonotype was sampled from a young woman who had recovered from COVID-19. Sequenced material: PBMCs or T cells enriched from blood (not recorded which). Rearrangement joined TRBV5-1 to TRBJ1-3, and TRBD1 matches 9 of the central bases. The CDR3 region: CASSLEPPGQGGNTIYF. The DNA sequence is TGCGCCAGCAGCTTGGAACCACCGGGACAGGGAGGAAACACCATATATTTT.